This passage covers 20 T cell receptor beta chains from one sample sequenced in a study of shared clonotypes between healthy human individuals. In the naive CD8 group, cells lacked CD45RO and were positively selected for CCR7, so terminally differentiated effector memory CD45RA+ cells were left out. Profiling relied on immunoSEQ multiplex PCR, and the TCRdb table lists in-frame clones only, not all of them. This sample has 1.5 million to 2.5 million clones, with about 95% found just once. Sequences were obtained from naive CD8+ T cells sorted from blood. These receptors came from a man between 18 and 35 years old in good health.

With respect to this clone: A read error is likely, as this CDR3 ends without the conserved phenylalanine or tryptophan. It is unclear where the CDR3 begins or ends on the DNA, so no DNA is shown, and the CDR3 is as TCRdb lists it. This chain joins TRBV5-4 and TRBJ2-7; the D call in the table, TRBD1, was not verified against the DNA. Germline CDR1 is SGHNT and CDR2 is YYREEE (reference sequence). The CDR3 region is 12 residues in length, termini included. The CDR3: CASSRGTASLVL.

The chain combines TRBV7-9 with TRBJ2-6; the match to TRBD1 covers 7 bases. CDR3 size: 18 residues. Germline CDR1 is SEHNR and CDR2 is FQNEAQ (reference sequence). Trimming took 2 bases from V and 2 from J; bases not matched to a gene: 9. The CDR3 is CASSLNRDSETGANVLTF. The CDR3 coding sequence is TGTGCCAGCAGCTTAAACCGGGACAGTGAAACTGGGGCCAACGTCCTGACTTTC.

V and J are TRBV7-9 and TRBJ2-7; D is perhaps TRBD2 (6 bases). V was trimmed by 0 bases and J by 2 bases, leaving 11 bases between them. Germline V gene sequence: CDR1 SEHNR, CDR2 FQNEAQ (reference sequence). The CDR3 is 15 residues long. CDR3 residues: CASSLADGGTYEQYF. In DNA, the CDR3 is TGTGCCAGCAGCTTAGCTGACGGGGGAACCTACGAGCAGTACTTC.

The chain links TRBV30 to TRBJ2-7; either TRBD1 or TRBD2 may supply D (5 bases each). The CDR3 runs to 15 residues. The germline CDR1 and CDR2 sequences are GTSNPN and SVGIG (reference sequence). V lost 3 bases and J 5 bases, leaving 20 bases between the germline ends. CDR3 protein: CAWSLMGREIDEQYF. DNA of the CDR3: TGTGCCTGGAGCCTAATGGGACGGGAAATCGACGAGCAGTACTTC.

The rearrangement uses TRBV4-1 and TRBJ2-1; no clear D. The germline V gene has CDR1 MGHRA and CDR2 YSYEKL. The CDR3 spans 17 residues. V gave up 1 base and J gave up 2 bases, with 15 bases separating them. The CDR3 region has the DNA TGCGCCAGCAGCCAAGGTACGGCAGGTGGGCCCTACAATGAGCAGTTCTTC. This gives the protein CASSQGTAGGPYNEQFF.

The chain uses TRBV12-5 and TRBJ2-7, with D tentatively TRBD2 (5 bases). V was cut by 7 bases and J by 0 bases, with 7 bases left in between. Germline lookup yields CDR1 LGHNT and CDR2 FRNRAP. This CDR3 has 12 residues. CDR3 region: CASAGNSYEQYF. Written as DNA, the CDR3 is TGTGCTAGTGCGGGGAACTCCTACGAGCAGTACTTC.

As to this clone: This same CDR3 is encoded by further DNA sequences in the sample. The CDR3 loop reads CASSLDGLNYGYTF. DNA for the CDR3: TGTGCCAGCAGTCTGGACGGACTTAACTATGGCTACACCTTC. The chain couples TRBV27 to TRBJ1-2, with no clear D. V gave up 5 bases and J gave up 1 base, with 11 bases separating them. There are 14 residues in the CDR3. CDR1 is MNHEY and CDR2 is SMNVEV in the germline V gene (reference sequence).

The chain is built from TRBV4-1 and TRBJ2-5; 9 bases are shared with TRBD2. From germline, CDR1 is MGHRA and CDR2 YSYEKL. Trimming removed 1 base from V and 7 bases from J; junction bases left unmatched: 7. This CDR3 is built from 15 residues. The CDR3 spells CASSQVVSGGATQYF. In nucleotides, the CDR3 is TGCGCCAGCAGCCAAGTGGTTAGCGGGGGTGCGACCCAGTACTTC.

V and J are TRBV7-2 and TRBJ1-2; TRBD1 matches at 7 bases. The CDR3 has 15 amino acids. Losses at the gene ends were 0 bases for V and 7 bases for J; bases not matched to a gene: 8. The germline V gene encodes CDR1 SGHTA and CDR2 FQGNSA. The DNA of the CDR3 is TGTGCCAGCAGCTTAGCTTTAGGACAGGAGCGTGGCTACACCTTC. As protein: CASSLALGQERGYTF.

The CDR3 DNA reads as TGTGCCTGGAGTATCGGAACGCCTAGGACAGATACGCAGTATTTT. As protein: CAWSIGTPRTDTQYF. This chain connects TRBV30 to TRBJ2-3; D unresolved. The CDR3 loop spans 15 amino acids. V was shortened by 2 bases and J by 3 bases, with 15 bases between the two germline ends. Germline V lookup: CDR1 GTSNPN, CDR2 SVGIG (reference sequence).

Notes on this clone: The same CDR3 is also encoded by other DNA sequences in this sample. The CDR3 is CAWSVGGGEKLFF. The CDR3 DNA follows: TGTGCCTGGAGTGTAGGGGGCGGTGAAAAACTGTTTTTT. The chain combines TRBV30 with TRBJ1-4, with 7 bases that match TRBD1. CDR3 length: 13 residues. The germline gives CDR1 GTSNPN, CDR2 SVGIG (reference sequence). Trimming removed 0 bases from V and 7 bases from J; junction bases left unmatched: 2.

The chain links TRBV27 to TRBJ1-4, with D hard to call. The CDR3 consists of 16 residues. Trimming cost V 5 bases and J 7 bases, with 20 bases left between them. CDR1 is MNHEY, CDR2 SMNVEV, per germline (reference sequence). This chain's CDR3 is CASSPQPFLLSEKLFF. In DNA form, the CDR3 reads TGTGCCAGCAGTCCACAGCCCTTTTTACTCAGTGAAAAACTGTTTTTT.

About this clone: In the same sample, other DNA sequences code for this CDR3. The rearrangement uses TRBV7-9 and TRBJ1-2; 9 bases agree with TRBD1. The germline V gene encodes CDR1 SEHNR and CDR2 FQNEAQ (reference sequence). Trimming took 1 base from V and 4 from J; bases not matched to a gene: 4. This CDR3 comprises 15 residues. CDR3 in amino acids: CASSLGTGAPYGYTF. The CDR3 DNA is TGTGCCAGCAGCTTAGGGACAGGGGCCCCCTATGGCTACACCTTC.

This chain uses TRBV2 with TRBJ2-7; 9 positions agree with TRBD1. V shed 0 bases and J 9 bases; nucleotides not matched to a gene: 9. CDR3 length equals 15 residues. CDR1 and CDR2 (germline): SNHLY, FYNNEI. The CDR3: CASSEAKGQGPRQYF. CDR3 DNA: TGTGCCAGCAGTGAAGCGAAGGGACAGGGACCTCGGCAGTACTTC. Combining the CDR3 with reference TRBV2 and TRBJ2-7 gives the whole variable domain EPEVTQTPSHQVTQMGQEVILRCVPISNHLYFYWYRQILGQKVEFLVSFYNNEISEKSEIFDDQFSVERPDGSNFTLKIRSTKLEDSAMYFCASSEAKGQGPRQYFGPGTRLTVT.

The V call is TRBV5-1, the J call TRBJ2-2; TRBD2 agrees at 8 bases. The germline gives CDR1 SGHRS, CDR2 YFSETQ. This CDR3 has 18 residues. V shed 3 bases, J shed 0 bases, and the junction held 10 bases outside the gene matches. The chain's CDR3 is CASSSEEVRGANTGELFF. The CDR3 bases are TGCGCCAGCAGCTCCGAAGAGGTGCGGGGGGCGAACACCGGGGAGCTGTTTTTT.

The chain uses TRBV4-1 and TRBJ2-1; D may be TRBD2 (7 bases). V lost 3 bases, J lost 7 bases, and 19 bases lay in between. The CDR3 is 16 amino acids. Looked up from germline, CDR1 is MGHRA and CDR2 is YSYEKL. The CDR3 sequence is CASSQGGQGRFNEQFF. The DNA for the CDR3 is TGCGCCAGCAGCCAGGGAGGGCAGGGGAGATTTAATGAGCAGTTCTTC.

The chain combines TRBV28 with TRBJ1-5, with D uncertain. The V end was cut by 7 bases, the J end by 0 bases, with 10 bases between. The CDR3 loop spans 14 amino acids. Per germline, CDR1 MDHEN and CDR2 SYDVKM. The CDR3 loop reads CASMSIPSNQPQHF. The CDR3 DNA reads TGTGCCAGCATGTCGATTCCTAGCAATCAGCCCCAGCATTTT.

The chain has TRBV2 and TRBJ2-1; D is unclear. Between the trimmed V and J ends, which lost 4 bases and 11 bases, there was a span of 3 bases. The CDR3 runs to 9 residues. In germline, CDR1 is SNHLY, CDR2 FYNNEI. The CDR3 sequence is CASSAKQFF. CDR3 DNA: TGTGCCAGCAGTGCCAAGCAGTTCTTC.

This clone was observed once. The chain uses TRBV7-8 and TRBJ2-7; 7 bases fit TRBD1. This CDR3 is built from 14 residues. Trimming removed 5 bases from V and 1 base from J; junction bases left unmatched: 5. Germline loops: CDR1 SGHVS, CDR2 FQNEAQ. The CDR3 DNA sequence: TGTGCCAGCAGCCTACCAGGGGGATCCTACGAGCAGTACTTC. It translates to CASSLPGGSYEQYF.

V gene TRBV7-9 combines with J gene TRBJ1-1; 9 bases are a match to TRBD1. Trimming at V came to 6 bases and at J to 7 bases, leaving 6 bases not matched to a gene. CDR1 is SEHNR, CDR2 FQNEAQ, per germline (reference sequence). This CDR3 contains 13 residues. In nucleotides, the CDR3 is TGTGCCAGCAGTTCAGACAGGGGGAATGAAGCTTTCTTT. Amino acid sequence: CASSSDRGNEAFF.